These 24 T cell receptor beta chains were all obtained from the same sample, sequenced in a study of blood T cell repertoires in COVID-19. Using immunoSEQ multiplex PCR, the repertoire was profiled, and TCRdb retains in-frame clones only, with some absent. The table lists 200,000 to 250,000 clones, 84% of them singletons. What was sequenced was peripheral blood. All receptors derive from a woman over 75 with COVID-19, enrolled during active disease.

This chain links TRBV21-1 with TRBJ1-1. TRBV21-1 is a listed pseudogene. This CDR3 comprises 15 residues. CDR3 in amino acids: CASSKEATLNTEAFF. Written as DNA, the CDR3 is TGTGCCAGCAGCAAAGAAGCGACGTTGAACACTGAAGCTTTCTTT.

This chain connects TRBV6-5 to TRBJ2-5; maybe TRBD2 (6 bases). The germline V gene encodes CDR1 MNHEY and CDR2 SVGAGI. V lost 9 bases and J lost 5, with 19 bases in between. The CDR3 has 14 amino acids. This CDR3 is CARGGIRAGETQYF. CDR3 bases: TGTGCCAGGGGGGGTATTAGGGCTGGGGAGACCCAGTACTTC.

Only a few counts were recorded for this clone. The V gene is TRBV7-3, the J gene TRBJ2-3; D call uncertain. The CDR3 spans 13 residues. The germline V gene encodes CDR1 SGHTA and CDR2 FQGTGA. V was shortened by 2 bases and J by 6 bases, with 9 bases between the two germline ends. CDR3 nucleotide sequence: TGTGCCAGCAGCTTATCCTCTCGGGATACGCAGTATTTT. Protein product: CASSLSSRDTQYF.

V gene TRBV29-1 combines with J gene TRBJ2-1; 7 nucleotides agree with TRBD1. The CDR3 sequence is 12 residues long. Germline V gene data show CDR1 as SQVTM and CDR2 as ANQGSEA. V trimming: 4 bases; J trimming: 6 bases; junction bases outside the gene matches: 3. CDR3 DNA sequence: TGCAGCGTTGGACAGGGTGGCAATGAGCAGTTCTTC. Amino acid sequence: CSVGQGGNEQFF.

This clone was seen only once. The V gene is TRBV3-1 (or the pseudogene TRBV3-2), the J gene TRBJ2-5; D is undetermined. V was shortened by 1 base and J by 5 bases, with 5 bases between the two germline ends. This CDR3 has 12 residues. Germline CDR1 and CDR2: LGHDT and YNNKEL (reference sequence). CDR3 sequence: CASSQVSETQYF. The CDR3 region has the DNA TGTGCCAGCAGCCAAGTTAGTGAGACCCAGTACTTC.

The chain carries TRBV29-1 and TRBJ1-6, with D perhaps TRBD1 (5 bases). The V end lost 2 bases, the J end lost 10 bases, and 15 bases lay between the germline ends. CDR1 SQVTM and CDR2 ANQGSEA come from the germline V gene. The CDR3 has 14 residues. The CDR3: CSVEPDSFGSPLHF. Here the CDR3 DNA reads TGCAGCGTTGAACCCGACAGTTTCGGGTCACCCCTCCACTTT.

The chain couples TRBV18 to TRBJ1-3; D remains ambiguous. V lost 3 bases, J lost 4 bases, and 13 bases lay in between. CDR1 is KGHSH, CDR2 LQKENI, per germline. The CDR3 is made up of 15 amino acids. The CDR3 DNA is TGTGCCAGCTCACCGGGGAGGGTGGCCGGAAACACCATATATTTT. The encoded protein is CASSPGRVAGNTIYF.

The V and J genes are TRBV5-1 and TRBJ1-5; 9 positions match TRBD1. Germline lookup yields CDR1 SGHRS and CDR2 YFSETQ. Unmatched junction bases numbered 8, after V lost 4 bases and J lost 6 bases. CDR3 length: 15 amino acids. In nucleotides, the CDR3 is TGCGCCAGCAGCGTGGGGACAGGGCGGGCTCAGCCCCAGCATTTT. Amino acid sequence: CASSVGTGRAQPQHF.

This clone was counted a single time. The chain recombines TRBV1 with TRBJ2-7; TRBD1 is the table's D call and was not checked against the DNA. TRBV1 counts as a pseudogene. The CDR3 contains 16 residues. This chain's CDR3 is CTSSQDKAQGSYEQYF. The CDR3 region has the DNA TGCACCAGCAGCCAAGATAAAGCACAGGGCTCCTACGAGCAGTACTTC.

The rearrangement links TRBV28 to TRBJ2-7, with 11 bases that match TRBD2. The CDR3 sequence is 16 residues long. Germline CDR1 and CDR2: MDHEN and SYDVKM. The J segment lost 0 bases and the V segment lost 10 bases, leaving 11 bases of the junction unmatched. CDR3 DNA sequence: TGTGCCACCGCCCAACTAGCGGGAGTCTCCTCCTACGAGCAGTACTTC. This encodes CATAQLAGVSSYEQYF. The whole variable domain, filled in from reference TRBV28 and TRBJ2-7, reads DVKVTQSSRYLVKRTGEKVFLECVQDMDHENMFWYRQDPGLGLRLIYFSYDVKMKEKGDIPEGYSVSREKKERFSLILESASTNQTSMYLCATAQLAGVSSYEQYFGPGTRLTVT.

The rearrangement joins TRBV5-1 to TRBJ1-1; D is undetermined. This CDR3 spans 14 amino acids. From germline, CDR1 is SGHRS and CDR2 YFSETQ. V lost 1 base to trimming and J lost 2 bases, with 9 bases between them. The CDR3 region is CASSLQANNTEAFF. DNA of the CDR3: TGCGCCAGCAGCTTGCAGGCCAACAACACTGAAGCTTTCTTT.

The chain combines TRBV7-9 with TRBJ1-2; 12 bases align to TRBD1. The CDR3 is made up of 14 amino acids. Germline-derived CDR1 and CDR2 are SEHNR and FQNEAQ (reference sequence). The ends lost 6 bases at V and 8 bases at J; junction bases unmatched: 7. CDR3 residues: CASSRDRGPEGYTF. CDR3 bases: TGTGCCAGCAGTCGGGACAGGGGGCCGGAGGGCTACACCTTC.

The chain carries TRBV7-8 and TRBJ1-5; D gene ambiguous. Germline CDR1 and CDR2: SGHVS and FQNEAQ. CDR3 length equals 13 residues. With 2 bases removed from V and 1 base from J, the gap between germline ends came to 3 bases. The CDR3 DNA follows: TGTGCCAGCAGCTTATCGAGCAATCAGCCCCAGCATTTT. Residues: CASSLSSNQPQHF.

V usage is TRBV7-8 and J usage is TRBJ2-7; D unresolved. The CDR3 spans 12 residues. Germline-derived CDR1 and CDR2 are SGHVS and FQNEAQ. V was pared by 2 bases and J by 3 bases, with 5 bases between. The CDR3 region has the DNA TGTGCCAGCAGCTTAAATAACTACGAGCAGTACTTC. It codes for CASSLNNYEQYF. Full variable domain (remainder filled in from reference TRBV7-8 and TRBJ2-7): GAGVSQSPRYKVAKRGQDVALRCDPISGHVSLFWYQQALGQGPEFLTYFQNEAQLDKSGLPSDRFFAERPEGSVSTLKIQRTQQEDSAVYLCASSLNNYEQYFGPGTRLTVT.

The rearrangement joins TRBV19 to TRBJ1-1, with TRBD1 matching over 11 bases. The V segment lost 4 bases and the J segment 4 bases; nucleotides outside the gene matches: 5. Germline lookup yields CDR1 LNHDA and CDR2 SQIVND (reference sequence). The CDR3 length is 15 residues. CDR3 sequence reads: CASSTGTGGGTEAFF. DNA for the CDR3: TGTGCCAGTAGTACCGGGACAGGGGGTGGCACTGAAGCTTTCTTT.

This chain connects TRBV5-1 to TRBJ2-1; 8 nucleotides agree with TRBD1. Germline V gives CDR1 SGHRS, CDR2 YFSETQ. This CDR3 is built from 14 residues. Germline trimming cut 2 bases from V and 5 bases from J; bases unmatched to any gene: 3. The CDR3 loop reads CASSLDRGNNEQFF. CDR3 in DNA: TGCGCCAGCAGCTTAGACAGGGGAAACAATGAGCAGTTCTTC.

The J gene is TRBJ2-3, the V gene TRBV19; TRBD2 aligns across 12 bases. V lost 6 bases to trimming and J lost 7 bases; unmatched junction nucleotides: 11. This CDR3 has 16 amino acids. Germline V gives CDR1 LNHDA, CDR2 SQIVND (reference sequence). CDR3 nucleotides: TGTGCCAGTAGGACCCCACTAGCGGGAGGTTTATATACGCAGTATTTT. It translates to CASRTPLAGGLYTQYF.

The chain is built from TRBV25-1 and TRBJ2-1; 8 positions agree with TRBD1. The CDR3 runs to 11 residues. Germline CDR1 is MGHDK and CDR2 is SYGVNS. Germline trimming cut 4 bases from V and 16 bases from J; bases unmatched to any gene: 6. CDR3 in DNA: TGTGCCAGCAGTGCGGGACAGGCGCTTTTCTTC. Amino acids: CASSAGQALFF.

V is TRBV5-1 and J is TRBJ2-7; perhaps TRBD1 as D (5 bases). The CDR3 covers 11 residues. V lost 0 bases and J 7 bases, leaving 5 bases between the germline ends. Germline assignment: CDR1 SGHRS and CDR2 YFSETQ. CDR3 DNA: TGCGCCAGCAGCTTGGGGACAGAGCAGTACTTC. Protein product: CASSLGTEQYF.

The chain uses TRBV5-1 and TRBJ1-1; possible D gene TRBD1, 6 bases. Germline CDR1 is SGHRS and CDR2 is YFSETQ. The CDR3 has 11 amino acids. Trimming cost V 6 bases and J 6 bases, with 9 bases left between them. Here the CDR3 reads CASKGGPEAFF. CDR3 DNA: TGCGCCAGCAAAGGGGGTCCTGAAGCTTTCTTT.

The chain employs TRBV7-2 and TRBJ1-2; 7 nucleotides agree with TRBD1. Losses at the gene ends were 1 base for V and 0 bases for J; bases not matched to a gene: 5. The CDR3 has 16 amino acids. Germline CDR1 SGHTA, CDR2 FQGNSA. The CDR3 DNA follows: TGTGCCAGCAGCTTAGGTACAGGGGCTTCTAACTATGGCTACACCTTC. Encoded protein: CASSLGTGASNYGYTF.

The gene calls are TRBV5-5 and TRBJ1-1, with D maybe TRBD1 (5 bases). CDR1 SGHKS and CDR2 YYEKEE come from the germline V gene (reference sequence). CDR3 size: 14 residues. The germline V and J ends were trimmed by 0 bases and 2 bases, with 8 bases remaining between them. Written as DNA, the CDR3 is TGTGCCAGCAGCTTGGTAGACAGAAACACTGAAGCTTTCTTT. This translates into CASSLVDRNTEAFF.

The chain is built from TRBV5-5 and TRBJ1-2; 8 bases agree with TRBD1. The junction had 3 bases not matched to a gene; V was cut back by 2 bases and J by 6 bases. This CDR3 contains 13 residues. Germline CDR1 and CDR2: SGHKS and YYEKEE (reference sequence). Here the CDR3 DNA reads TGTGCCAGCAGCTTCAGACAGGGGAATGGCTACACCTTC. This codes for CASSFRQGNGYTF.

The chain has TRBV3-1 (or the pseudogene TRBV3-2) and TRBJ1-3; unclear D gene. The germline V gene has CDR1 LGHDT and CDR2 YNNKEL (reference sequence). The V end was cut by 6 bases, the J end by 3 bases, with 9 bases between. This CDR3 spans 13 amino acids. In DNA, the CDR3 is TGTGCCAGCAGTCTCGGAGGTGGAAACACCATATATTTT. Translating it yields CASSLGGGNTIYF.